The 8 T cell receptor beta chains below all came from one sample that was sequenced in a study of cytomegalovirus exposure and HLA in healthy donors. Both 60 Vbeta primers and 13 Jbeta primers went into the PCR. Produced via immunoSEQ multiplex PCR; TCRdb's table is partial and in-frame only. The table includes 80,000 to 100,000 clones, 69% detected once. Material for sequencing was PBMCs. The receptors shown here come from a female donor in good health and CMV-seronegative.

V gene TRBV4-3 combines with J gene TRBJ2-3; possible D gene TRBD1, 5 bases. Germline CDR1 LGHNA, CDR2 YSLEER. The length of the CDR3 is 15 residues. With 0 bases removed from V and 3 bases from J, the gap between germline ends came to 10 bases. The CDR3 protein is CASSQETARTDTQYF. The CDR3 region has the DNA TGCGCCAGCAGCCAAGAGACAGCGCGAACAGATACGCAGTATTTT.

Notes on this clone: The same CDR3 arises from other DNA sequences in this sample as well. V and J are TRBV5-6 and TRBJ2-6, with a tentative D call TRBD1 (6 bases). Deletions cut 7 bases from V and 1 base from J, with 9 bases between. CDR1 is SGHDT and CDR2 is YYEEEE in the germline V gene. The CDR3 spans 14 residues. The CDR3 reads CASETGSGANVLTF. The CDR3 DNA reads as TGTGCCAGCGAAACAGGGTCTGGGGCCAACGTCCTGACTTTC. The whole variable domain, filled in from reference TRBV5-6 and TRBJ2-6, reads DAGVTQSPTHLIKTRGQQVTLRCSPKSGHDTVSWYQQALGQGPQFIFQYYEEEERQRGNFPDRFSGHQFPNYSSELNVNALLLGDSALYLCASETGSGANVLTFGAGSRLTVL.

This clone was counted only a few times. CDR3 region: CASNLGGTEAFF. The CDR3 DNA sequence: TGTGCCAGCAACCTCGGAGGCACTGAAGCTTTCTTT. The chain joins TRBV6-5 to TRBJ1-1; no clear D. The CDR3 is 12 residues long. Per the germline V gene, CDR1 is MNHEY and CDR2 is SVGAGI. V shed 7 bases and J shed 4 bases, with 10 bases lying between them.

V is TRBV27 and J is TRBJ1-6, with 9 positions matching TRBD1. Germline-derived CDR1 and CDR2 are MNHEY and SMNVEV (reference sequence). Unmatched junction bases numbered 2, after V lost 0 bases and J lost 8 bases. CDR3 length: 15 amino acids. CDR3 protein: CASSLSRDRDSPLHF. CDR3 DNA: TGTGCCAGCAGTTTATCCCGGGACAGGGATTCACCCCTCCACTTT.

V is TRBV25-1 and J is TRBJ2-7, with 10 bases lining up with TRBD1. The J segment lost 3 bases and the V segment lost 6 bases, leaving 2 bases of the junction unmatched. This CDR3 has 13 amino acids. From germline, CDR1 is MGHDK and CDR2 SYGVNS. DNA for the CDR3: TGTGCCAGCAGGGGACAGGGGAACTACGAGCAGTACTTC. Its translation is CASRGQGNYEQYF.

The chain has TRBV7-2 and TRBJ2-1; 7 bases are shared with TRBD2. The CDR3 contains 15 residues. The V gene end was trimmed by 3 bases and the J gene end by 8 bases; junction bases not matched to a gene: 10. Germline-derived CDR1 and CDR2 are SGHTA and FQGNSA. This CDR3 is CASSFSTTSGDEQFF. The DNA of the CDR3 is TGTGCCAGCAGCTTTTCGACTACCAGCGGGGATGAGCAGTTCTTC.

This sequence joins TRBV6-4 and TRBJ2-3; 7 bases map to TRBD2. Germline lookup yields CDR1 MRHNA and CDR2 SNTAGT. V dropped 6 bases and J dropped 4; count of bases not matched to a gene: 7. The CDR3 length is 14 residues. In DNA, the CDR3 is TGTGCCAGCAGACCCGGACTAGATTCAGATACGCAGTATTTT. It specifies CASRPGLDSDTQYF.

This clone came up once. CDR3 residues: CAGAGAHFNYGYTF. CDR3 coding DNA: TGTGCCGGGGCAGGGGCTCATTTTAACTATGGCTACACCTTC. The rearrangement links TRBV7-3 to TRBJ1-2; TRBD1 might be the D (6 bases). V was clipped by 11 bases and J by 1 base, with 17 bases between them. Germline values: CDR1 SGHTA, CDR2 FQGTGA. CDR3 size: 14 residues.